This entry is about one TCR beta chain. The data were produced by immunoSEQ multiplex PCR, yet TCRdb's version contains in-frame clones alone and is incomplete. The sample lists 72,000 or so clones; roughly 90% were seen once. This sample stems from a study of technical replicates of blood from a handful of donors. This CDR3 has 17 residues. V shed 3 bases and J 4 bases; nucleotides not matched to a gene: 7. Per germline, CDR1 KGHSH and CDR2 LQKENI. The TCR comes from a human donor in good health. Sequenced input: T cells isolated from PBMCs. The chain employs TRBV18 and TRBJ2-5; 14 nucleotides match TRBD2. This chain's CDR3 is CASSPGTSGSKRETQYF. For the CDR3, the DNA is TGTGCCAGCTCACCCGGGACTAGCGGGAGTAAGCGAGAGACCCAGTACTTC.